The present TCR beta chain was sequenced within a study of monozygotic twins with inflammatory bowel disease. Germline CDR1 DFQATT, CDR2 SNEGSKA (reference sequence). The CDR3 has 16 amino acids. TCRalpha and TCRbeta cDNA went through nested PCRs of roughly 15 and 9 cycles, two in total. From its re-call of the 5' RACE reads, TCRdb lists each CDR3 protein once, without DNA. The sample table sets out roughly 320,000 distinct CDR3 sequences. Sequencing was done on a sample of blood. The TCR originated in a human donor with ulcerative colitis or Crohn's disease, or a healthy co-twin of an affected twin (not recorded which). This sequence joins TRBV20-1 and TRBJ2-6; the D call from TCRdb, TRBD1, cannot be confirmed without DNA. CDR3 in amino acids: CSARDPRTPGANVLTF.